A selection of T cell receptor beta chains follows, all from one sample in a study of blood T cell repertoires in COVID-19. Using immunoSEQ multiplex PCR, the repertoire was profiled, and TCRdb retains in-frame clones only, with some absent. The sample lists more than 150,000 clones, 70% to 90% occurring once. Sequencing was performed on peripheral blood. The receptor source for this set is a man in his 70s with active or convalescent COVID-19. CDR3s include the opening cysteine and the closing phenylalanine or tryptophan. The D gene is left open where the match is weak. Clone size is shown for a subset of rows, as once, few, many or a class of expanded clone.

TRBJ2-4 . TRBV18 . CASSKAQGLAKNIQYF TGTGCCAGCTCAAAAGCCCAGGGATTAGCCAAAAACATTCAGTACTTC
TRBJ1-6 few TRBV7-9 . CASSHRSGGDSPLHF TGTGCCAGCAGCCACCGATCCGGGGGGGATTCACCCCTCCACTTT
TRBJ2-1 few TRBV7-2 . CASSLDRNNEQFF TGTGCCAGCAGCTTAGACAGAAACAATGAGCAGTTCTTC
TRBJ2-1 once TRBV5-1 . CASSLTVVYNEQFF TGCGCCAGCAGCTTGACAGTGGTTTACAATGAGCAGTTCTTC
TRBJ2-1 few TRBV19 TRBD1 CASSGDREGYNEQFF TGTGCCAGTAGTGGGGACAGGGAAGGCTACAATGAGCAGTTCTTC
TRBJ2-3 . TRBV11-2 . CASSSLLGQGGYTDTQYF TGTGCCAGCAGCTCGTTACTGGGGCAGGGCGGTTACACAGATACGCAGTATTTT
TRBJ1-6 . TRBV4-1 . CASSPAPGGWNNSPLHF TGCGCCAGCAGCCCCGCGCCGGGGGGGTGGAATAATTCACCCCTCCACTTT
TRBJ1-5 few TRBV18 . CASSPRGVDQPQHF TGTGCCAGCTCACCACGGGGGGTTGATCAGCCCCAGCATTTT
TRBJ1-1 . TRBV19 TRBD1 CASSINRGNTEAFF TGTGCCAGTAGTATAAACAGGGGTAACACTGAAGCTTTCTTT
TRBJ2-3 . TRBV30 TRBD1 CAWSVQGTDTQYF TGTGCCTGGAGTGTACAGGGGACAGATACGCAGTATTTT
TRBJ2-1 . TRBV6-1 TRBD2 CASSDRLAGAFNEQFF TGTGCCAGCAGTGATCGACTAGCGGGGGCCTTCAATGAGCAGTTCTTC
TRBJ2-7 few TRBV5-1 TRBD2 CASSGASGGYEQYF TGCGCCAGCAGCGGGGCTAGCGGGGGCTACGAGCAGTACTTC
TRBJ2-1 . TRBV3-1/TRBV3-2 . CASSHGVVQFF TGTGCCAGCAGCCACGGAGTAGTGCAGTTCTTC
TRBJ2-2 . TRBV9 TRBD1 CASSVKGQSNTGELFF TGTGCCAGCAGCGTTAAGGGACAGTCGAACACCGGGGAGCTGTTTTTT
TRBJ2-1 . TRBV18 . CASSYYLAHNQDNEQFF TGTGCCAGCTCCTACTACCTAGCGCACAACCAGGACAATGAGCAGTTCTTC
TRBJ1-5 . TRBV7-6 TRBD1 CASSSGQGANQPQHF TGTGCCAGCAGCTCTGGACAGGGGGCTAATCAGCCCCAGCATTTT
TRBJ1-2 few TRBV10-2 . CASSRSRQNYGYTF TGCGCCAGCAGTCGGTCCCGACAGAACTATGGCTACACCTTC
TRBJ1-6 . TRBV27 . CASSFQGNRSPLHF TGTGCCAGCAGTTTCCAGGGTAATCGTTCACCCCTCCACTTT
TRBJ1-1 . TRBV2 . CASSVSAGVTEAFF TGTGCCAGCAGTGTTTCGGCAGGGGTCACTGAAGCTTTCTTT
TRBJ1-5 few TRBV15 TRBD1 CATSTGQDHNQPQHF TGTGCCACTAGTACGGGACAGGACCACAATCAGCCCCAGCATTTT
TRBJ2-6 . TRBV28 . CASSLLSASRSGANVLTF TGTGCCAGCAGTTTACTGAGTGCGTCCCGCTCTGGGGCCAACGTCCTGACTTTC
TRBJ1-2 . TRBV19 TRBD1 CASSKGAVYGYTF TGTGCCAGTAGCAAGGGGGCCGTTTACGGCTACACCTTC
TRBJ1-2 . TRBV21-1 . CASSKPTGGNGYTF TGTGCCAGCAGCAAGCCGACAGGGGGCAACGGCTACACCTTC
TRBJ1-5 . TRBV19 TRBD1 CASSPQGGNQPQHF TGTGCCAGTAGTCCACAGGGGGGCAATCAGCCCCAGCATTTT
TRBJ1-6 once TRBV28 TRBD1 CASSPTGQGHNSPLHF TGTGCCAGCAGTCCAACCGGACAGGGTCATAATTCACCCCTCCACTTT
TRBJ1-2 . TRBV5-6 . CASSLAGPSGYTF TGTGCCAGCAGCTTGGCAGGGCCGAGTGGCTACACCTTC
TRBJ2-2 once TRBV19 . CASSIWTTSTGELFF TGTGCCAGTAGTATTTGGACAACAAGCACCGGGGAGCTGTTTTTT
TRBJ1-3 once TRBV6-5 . CASSYSGAVSGNTIYF TGTGCCAGCAGTTACTCGGGGGCAGTCTCTGGAAACACCATATATTTT
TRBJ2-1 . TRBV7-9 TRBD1 CASSGGQGFYNEQFF TGTGCCAGCAGCGGGGGACAGGGGTTTTACAATGAGCAGTTCTTC
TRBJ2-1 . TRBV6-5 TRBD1 CASSRGQSSYNEQFF TGTGCCAGCAGCCGGGGACAGAGCTCCTACAATGAGCAGTTCTTC
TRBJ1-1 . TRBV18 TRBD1 CASSGGTGKMNTEAFF TGTGCCAGCTCGGGGGGGACAGGCAAAATGAACACTGAAGCTTTCTTT
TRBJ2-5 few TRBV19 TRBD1 CASNEGQGARETQYF TGTGCCAGTAACGAAGGACAGGGGGCTAGGGAGACCCAGTACTTC
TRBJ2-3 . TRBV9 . CASVGLEGDTQYF TGTGCCAGCGTCGGTTTGGAGGGAGATACGCAGTATTTT
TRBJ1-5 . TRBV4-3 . CASSQDRGWSNQPQHF TGCGCCAGCAGCCAAGATCGGGGTTGGAGCAATCAGCCCCAGCATTTT
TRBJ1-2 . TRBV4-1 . CASSQEGPARGYGYTF TGCGCCAGCAGCCAAGAGGGCCCGGCCAGAGGGTATGGCTACACCTTC
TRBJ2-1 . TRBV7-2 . CASSFGTLINEQFF TGTGCCAGCAGCTTCGGGACTCTTATTAATGAGCAGTTCTTC
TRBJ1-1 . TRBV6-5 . CASSYAEGTEAFF TGTGCCAGCAGTTACGCGGAGGGCACTGAAGCTTTCTTT
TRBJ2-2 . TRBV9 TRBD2 CASSVLTGGGELFF TGTGCCAGCAGCGTCCTAACGGGGGGCGGGGAGCTGTTTTTT
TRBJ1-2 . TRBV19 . CASTRDYDYGYTF TGTGCCAGTACCAGGGACTACGACTATGGCTACACCTTC
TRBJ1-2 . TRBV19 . CASSIRTLVYGYTF TGTGCCAGTAGTATCCGGACACTGGTCTATGGCTACACCTTC
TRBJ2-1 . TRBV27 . CASSLGPVLYDYNEQFF TGTGCCAGCAGTTTAGGGCCGGTGTTGTATGACTACAATGAGCAGTTCTTC
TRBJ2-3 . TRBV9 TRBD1 CASSVAGQTTLYTDTQYF TGTGCCAGCAGCGTAGCGGGACAGACTACCCTCTACACAGATACGCAGTATTTT
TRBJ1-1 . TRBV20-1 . CSANPDTEAFF TGCAGTGCTAACCCGGACACTGAAGCTTTCTTT
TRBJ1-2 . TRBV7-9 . CASSPTSNYGYTF TGTGCCAGCAGCCCGACATCCAACTATGGCTACACCTTC